The clone carrying this T cell receptor beta chain showed up just once. These data come from a study of blood T cell repertoires in COVID-19. Study background: Both acute and convalescent COVID-19 samples were obtained from the United States, Italy and Spain. T cells, B-cell-depleted T cells, or PBMCs supplied cDNA or gDNA.

Sequencing was performed with immunoSEQ multiplex PCR; in TCRdb, only in-frame clones are kept and a portion is missing. This sample has 120,000 or so clones, with 90% found just once. V was clipped by 5 bases and J by 0 bases; unmatched bases: 6. The CDR3 is 15 residues long. Germline loops: CDR1 SGHNT, CDR2 YENEEA. The chain carries TRBV11-3 and TRBJ1-1; 7 nucleotides agree with TRBD1. The source material was peripheral blood. The sequence was collected from a man aged 45-65 years with active COVID-19. DNA of the CDR3: TGTGCCAGCAGCCCCCAGGGGGGCATGAACACTGAAGCTTTCTTT. Its protein is CASSPQGGMNTEAFF.